The rows below give T cell receptor beta chains drawn from one sample of a study of immune evolution from preneoplasia to lung adenocarcinoma. TCRdb's copy holds only in-frame clones and misses some; the assay was immunoSEQ multiplex PCR. The table has approximately 7,700 clones, approximately 85% seen once. Input material: FFPE minimally invasive lung adenocarcinoma tissue. Every receptor here comes from a person older than 75 with lung adenocarcinoma. Both conserved end residues are part of each CDR3. A D gene is named only where the DNA matches it firmly. Size is omitted from some rows. Given values are once, few, many or a class for expanded clones.

J: TRBJ1-2; size: -; D: -; V: TRBV9; DNA: TGTGCCAGCAGCTCCCACCAGGGGAACGGTTATGGCTACACCTTC; CDR3: CASSSHQGNGYGYTF
J: TRBJ2-5; size: -; D: TRBD2; V: TRBV29-1; DNA: TGCAGCGTTCAGCGGGGTGCAGAGACCCAGTACTTC; CDR3: CSVQRGAETQYF
J: TRBJ1-6; size: -; D: -; V: TRBV19; DNA: TGTGCCAGTAGAGAGAAGGGTTTAGGATCACCCCTCCACTTT; CDR3: CASREKGLGSPLHF
J: TRBJ1-2; size: -; D: -; V: TRBV5-1; DNA: TGCGCCAGCAGCTTGGAGGGGCAGGGGAGCGGCTACACCTTC; CDR3: CASSLEGQGSGYTF
J: TRBJ2-7; size: -; D: -; V: TRBV10-3; DNA: TGTGCCATCAGTGGGGCCACTTCCACCTACGAGCAGTACTTC; CDR3: CAISGATSTYEQYF
J: TRBJ1-5; size: -; D: TRBD1; V: TRBV18; DNA: TGTGCCAGCTCACCTCCAGGGAGGGGGCTTCAGCCCCAGCATTTT; CDR3: CASSPPGRGLQPQHF
J: TRBJ2-1; size: -; D: -; V: TRBV27; DNA: TGTGCCAGCAGTTTATCCGGGACAAATAAGCAGTTCTTC; CDR3: CASSLSGTNKQFF
J: TRBJ2-7; size: once; D: TRBD2; V: TRBV4-1; DNA: TGCGCCAGCAGCCGAGAACTAGCGTACGAGCAGTACTTC; CDR3: CASSRELAYEQYF
J: TRBJ2-7; size: few; D: TRBD1; V: TRBV6-1; DNA: TGTGCCAGCAGCAGACAGGGTGGAGGCGAGCAGTACTTC; CDR3: CASSRQGGGEQYF
J: TRBJ2-5; size: -; D: TRBD1; V: TRBV29-1; DNA: TGCAGCGTTGAAATGGTAGGGACAGGGTCGGGAGAGACCCAGTACTTC; CDR3: CSVEMVGTGSGETQYF
J: TRBJ2-7; size: -; D: TRBD1; V: TRBV7-9; DNA: TGTGCCAGCAGCTTTCGGACAGGGCCCACCGAGCAGTACTTC; CDR3: CASSFRTGPTEQYF
J: TRBJ2-7; size: -; D: -; V: TRBV6-1; DNA: TGTGCCAGCAGTGAACGGGGGATGTTCTACGAGCAGTACTTC; CDR3: CASSERGMFYEQYF
J: TRBJ2-7; size: -; D: TRBD2; V: TRBV5-1; DNA: TGCGCCAGCAGCTTATCGGGGGGTAACTACGAGCAGTACTTC; CDR3: CASSLSGGNYEQYF
J: TRBJ2-5; size: -; D: -; V: TRBV11-3; DNA: TGTGCCAGCAGCCGGGGACTGCAAGAGACCCAGTACTTC; CDR3: CASSRGLQETQYF
J: TRBJ2-1; size: -; D: -; V: TRBV18; DNA: TGTGCCAGCTCACCAACGTGGGGGGATGAGCAGTTCTTC; CDR3: CASSPTWGDEQFF
J: TRBJ1-5; size: -; D: -; V: TRBV2; DNA: TGTGCCAGCAGTGAGTCCCGAGGGCGGGGCAATCAGCCCCAGCATTTT; CDR3: CASSESRGRGNQPQHF
J: TRBJ2-3; size: -; D: TRBD2; V: TRBV4-2; DNA: TGTGCCAGCAGCCAAAACCTAGCGGGAGGGGGCGCAGATACGCAGTATTTT; CDR3: CASSQNLAGGGADTQYF
J: TRBJ1-4; size: -; D: -; V: TRBV19; DNA: TGTGCCAGTACGAGACAGCCGGATGAAAAACTGTTTTTT; CDR3: CASTRQPDEKLFF
J: TRBJ1-1; size: -; D: -; V: TRBV11-2; DNA: TGTGCCAGCAGCCGGGGATCGGGCAGGGAAGCTTTCTTT; CDR3: CASSRGSGREAFF
J: TRBJ2-7; size: -; D: TRBD2; V: TRBV5-6; DNA: TGTGCCAGCAGCGGGAGCGGGAGGGCCGGCGAGCAGTACTTC; CDR3: CASSGSGRAGEQYF
J: TRBJ2-3; size: -; D: -; V: TRBV18; DNA: TGTGCCAGCTTACTCCTTGGTCCTACGCAGTATTTT; CDR3: CASLLLGPTQYF
J: TRBJ2-2; size: -; D: -; V: TRBV7-6; DNA: TGTGCCAGCAGCTCCCTCAACACCGGGGAGCTGTTTTTT; CDR3: CASSSLNTGELFF
J: TRBJ2-1; size: -; D: -; V: TRBV20-1; DNA: TGCAGTGCTGGTCCTGGCCTTGAGCAGTTCTTC; CDR3: CSAGPGLEQFF
J: TRBJ2-7; size: -; D: TRBD1; V: TRBV5-1; DNA: TGCGCCAGCAGCCCTTCCGGGACAGAGAACTACGAGCAGTACTTC; CDR3: CASSPSGTENYEQYF
J: TRBJ1-1; size: -; D: TRBD1; V: TRBV5-6; DNA: TGTGCCAGCAGCTGGGACAGGGGGCTAACTGAAGCTTTCTTT; CDR3: CASSWDRGLTEAFF
J: TRBJ2-5; size: -; D: -; V: TRBV9; DNA: TGTGCCAGCAGCCCCCGCTTCGGAGAGACCCAGTACTTC; CDR3: CASSPRFGETQYF
J: TRBJ2-3; size: -; D: TRBD2; V: TRBV9; DNA: TGTGCCAGCAGCGCCGTTGGAAGCGGGGGGGCAAATACGCAGTATTTT; CDR3: CASSAVGSGGANTQYF
J: TRBJ2-1; size: -; D: TRBD1; V: TRBV5-6; DNA: TGTGCCAGCAGACTAACAGGGGGAAGCTACAATGAGCAGTTCTTC; CDR3: CASRLTGGSYNEQFF
J: TRBJ1-2; size: -; D: -; V: TRBV5-1; DNA: TGCGCCAGCAGCTTGGCTGGGGGGGATTATGGCTACACCTTC; CDR3: CASSLAGGDYGYTF
J: TRBJ1-1; size: -; D: -; V: TRBV5-5; DNA: TGTGCCAGCAGCTTGGCGGCAGGGACCACTGAAGCTTTCTTT; CDR3: CASSLAAGTTEAFF
J: TRBJ2-1; size: -; D: TRBD2; V: TRBV10-3; DNA: TGTGCCATCAGTGCCTTACTAGCGGGGGGCAACAATGAGCAGTTCTTC; CDR3: CAISALLAGGNNEQFF
J: TRBJ1-2; size: -; D: -; V: TRBV2; DNA: TGTGCCAGCAGTAGGGGCCCTAGGGATGGCTACACCTTC; CDR3: CASSRGPRDGYTF
J: TRBJ2-1; size: few; D: -; V: TRBV7-9; DNA: TGTGCCAGCAGCTCGCCCTCCGGGTCTACAGTTAATGAGCAGTTCTTC; CDR3: CASSSPSGSTVNEQFF
J: TRBJ1-6; size: -; D: -; V: TRBV4-1; DNA: TGCGCCAGCAGCCAAGTCTCCGGGGAGCGCGGTTCACCCCTCCACTTT; CDR3: CASSQVSGERGSPLHF
J: TRBJ2-1; size: -; D: TRBD1; V: TRBV6-5; DNA: TGTGCCAGCAGCCTCCGGACAGGTTTAAACAATGAGCAGTTCTTC; CDR3: CASSLRTGLNNEQFF
J: TRBJ2-2; size: -; D: TRBD2; V: TRBV28; DNA: TGTGCCAGCAGTTCCAGCGGGAAAGGGAACACCGGGGAGCTGTTTTTT; CDR3: CASSSSGKGNTGELFF
J: TRBJ2-5; size: -; D: TRBD2; V: TRBV5-1; DNA: TGCGCCAGCAGCCCTCGCGGGGGTCACCAAGAGACCCAGTACTTC; CDR3: CASSPRGGHQETQYF
J: TRBJ2-5; size: -; D: -; V: TRBV9; DNA: TGTGCCAGCAGCGCCGGAGGAGGGTTGCAGACCCAGTACTTC; CDR3: CASSAGGGLQTQYF
J: TRBJ1-3; size: -; D: TRBD1; V: TRBV9; DNA: TGTGCCAGCAGCGTAACAGGGGCCAACTCTGGAAACACCATATATTTT; CDR3: CASSVTGANSGNTIYF
J: TRBJ2-5; size: -; D: -; V: TRBV28; DNA: TGTGCCAGCAGTTTGGTTGGGGGCCCAGGGTACCAAGAGACCCAGTACTTC; CDR3: CASSLVGGPGYQETQYF
J: TRBJ1-3; size: once; D: -; V: TRBV28; DNA: TGTGCCAGGGACAGTGGAAACACCATATATTTT; CDR3: CARDSGNTIYF
J: TRBJ2-5; size: -; D: TRBD1; V: TRBV5-1; DNA: TGCGCCAGCAGCACGGGACAGGGTTATCAAGAGACCCAGTACTTC; CDR3: CASSTGQGYQETQYF
J: TRBJ2-7; size: once; D: TRBD1; V: TRBV10-3; DNA: TGTGCCATCAGTGAGGGTACAGGGGGCTACGAGCAGTACTTC; CDR3: CAISEGTGGYEQYF
J: TRBJ2-1; size: few; D: -; V: TRBV19; DNA: TGTGCCAGTACGGGACTTCTCAACAATGAGCAGTTCTTC; CDR3: CASTGLLNNEQFF
J: TRBJ2-1; size: -; D: TRBD1; V: TRBV9; DNA: TGTGCCAGCAGCCCTGGGACAGGGGGCTCCTACAATGAGCAGTTCTTC; CDR3: CASSPGTGGSYNEQFF
J: TRBJ1-1; size: -; D: -; V: TRBV14; DNA: TGTGCCAGCAGCCAAGATACCTTAACAGGTCTGAACACTGAAGCTTTCTTT; CDR3: CASSQDTLTGLNTEAFF
J: TRBJ1-2; size: once; D: TRBD1; V: TRBV6-5; DNA: TGTGCCAGCAGTTACTCAGGACAGGGGAATGGCTACACCTTC; CDR3: CASSYSGQGNGYTF
J: TRBJ2-2; size: -; D: TRBD1; V: TRBV19; DNA: TGTGCCAGTAACCTAGGGGGCGCGAACACCGGGGAGCTGTTTTTT; CDR3: CASNLGGANTGELFF
J: TRBJ1-5; size: -; D: -; V: TRBV7-9; DNA: TGTGCCAGCAGCCGTGACGGTTCCGGGTTTCAGCCCCAGCATTTT; CDR3: CASSRDGSGFQPQHF
J: TRBJ2-3; size: -; D: TRBD2; V: TRBV27; DNA: TGTGCCAGCAGTCGGGTAGCGGGCGGACTGTATTTT; CDR3: CASSRVAGGLYF
J: TRBJ2-3; size: once; D: TRBD1; V: TRBV28; DNA: TGTGCCGCCGCAACAGGGGGTATCACAGATACGCAGTATTTT; CDR3: CAAATGGITDTQYF
J: TRBJ2-1; size: -; D: TRBD2; V: TRBV9; DNA: TGTGCCAGCAGCGTAGTAGCGGGAGGGCCGAGGGAGGATGAGCAGTTCTTC; CDR3: CASSVVAGGPREDEQFF
J: TRBJ2-1; size: -; D: TRBD1; V: TRBV7-7; DNA: TGTGCTAGCAGCTTAGGGACAGACGGTTTGGATGAGCAGTTCTTC; CDR3: CASSLGTDGLDEQFF
J: TRBJ2-7; size: -; D: -; V: TRBV6-1; DNA: TGTGCCAGCAGTGAAGCCGGGCATGGGGCCTACGAGCAGTACTTC; CDR3: CASSEAGHGAYEQYF
J: TRBJ2-2; size: -; D: -; V: TRBV30; DNA: TGTGCCTGGAGTACGGGGGTTTCATCCGGGGAGCTGTTTTTT; CDR3: CAWSTGVSSGELFF
J: TRBJ2-3; size: -; D: -; V: TRBV5-6; DNA: TGTGCCAGCAGCTTGGAGGCAGGTAGCACAGATACGCAGTATTTT; CDR3: CASSLEAGSTDTQYF
J: TRBJ2-1; size: -; D: -; V: TRBV5-6; DNA: TGTGCCAGCAGCCGACGGCAGCGGTCCTCCTACAATGAGCAGTTCTTC; CDR3: CASSRRQRSSYNEQFF
J: TRBJ2-3; size: few; D: TRBD2; V: TRBV10-3; DNA: TGTGCCATCAGTCCGGGACTAGATCCCACAGATACGCAGTATTTT; CDR3: CAISPGLDPTDTQYF
J: TRBJ1-1; size: once; D: -; V: TRBV4-1; DNA: TGCGCCAGCAGCCAAGACGTCACGACTCACTTT; CDR3: CASSQDVTTHF